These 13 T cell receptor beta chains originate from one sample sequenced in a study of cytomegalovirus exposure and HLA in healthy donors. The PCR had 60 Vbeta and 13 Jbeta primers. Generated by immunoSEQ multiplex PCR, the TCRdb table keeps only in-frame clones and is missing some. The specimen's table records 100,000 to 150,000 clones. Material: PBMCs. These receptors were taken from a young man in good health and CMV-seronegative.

The CDR3 DNA sequence: TGTGCCAGCAGCTCACCCGGGACAGGGAACACCGGGGAGCTGTTTTTT. It codes for CASSSPGTGNTGELFF. This chain links TRBV5-6 with TRBJ2-2, with 8 positions matching TRBD1. With V trimmed by 3 bases and J by 1 base, 5 bases remained unmatched. The CDR3 is 16 residues long. Germline V lookup: CDR1 SGHDT, CDR2 YYEEEE.

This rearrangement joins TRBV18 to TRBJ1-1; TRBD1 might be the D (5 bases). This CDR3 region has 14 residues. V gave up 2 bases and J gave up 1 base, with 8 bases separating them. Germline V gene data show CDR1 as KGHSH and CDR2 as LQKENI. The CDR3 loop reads CASSPYDRNTEAFF. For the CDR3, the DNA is TGTGCCAGCTCACCATATGACAGGAACACTGAAGCTTTCTTT.

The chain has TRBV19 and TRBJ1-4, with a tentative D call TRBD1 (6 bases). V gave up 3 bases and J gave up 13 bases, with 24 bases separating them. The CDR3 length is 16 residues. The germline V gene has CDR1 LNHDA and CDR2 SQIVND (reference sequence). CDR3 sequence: CASSIGSSRGGELLFF. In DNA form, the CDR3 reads TGTGCCAGTAGTATTGGGTCGTCACGGGGGGGCGAGCTACTGTTTTTT.

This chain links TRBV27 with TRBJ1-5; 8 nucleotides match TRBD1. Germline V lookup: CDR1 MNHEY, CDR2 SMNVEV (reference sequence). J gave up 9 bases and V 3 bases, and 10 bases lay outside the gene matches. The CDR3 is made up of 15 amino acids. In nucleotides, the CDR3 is TGTGCCAGCAGTTTTGGTGGACAGGGTACAGGGCCCCAGCATTTT. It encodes CASSFGGQGTGPQHF.

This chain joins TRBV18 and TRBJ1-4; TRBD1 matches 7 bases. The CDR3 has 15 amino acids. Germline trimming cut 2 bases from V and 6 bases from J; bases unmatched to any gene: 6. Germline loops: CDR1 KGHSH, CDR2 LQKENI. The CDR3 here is CASSPRGHKDEKLFF. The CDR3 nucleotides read TGTGCCAGCTCACCAAGGGGGCATAAGGATGAAAAACTGTTTTTT.

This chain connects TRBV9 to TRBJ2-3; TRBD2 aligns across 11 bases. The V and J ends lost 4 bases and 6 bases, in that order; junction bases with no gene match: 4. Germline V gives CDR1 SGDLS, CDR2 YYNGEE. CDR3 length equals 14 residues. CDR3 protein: CASSFSGRADTQYF. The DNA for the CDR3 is TGTGCCAGCAGCTTTAGCGGGAGGGCCGATACGCAGTATTTT.

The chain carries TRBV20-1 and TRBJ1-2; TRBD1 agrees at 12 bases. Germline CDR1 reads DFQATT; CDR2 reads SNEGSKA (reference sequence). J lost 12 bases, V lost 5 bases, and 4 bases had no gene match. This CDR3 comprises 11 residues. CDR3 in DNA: TGCAGTGCTGGGGACAGGGGGCAGAACACCTTC. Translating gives CSAGDRGQNTF.

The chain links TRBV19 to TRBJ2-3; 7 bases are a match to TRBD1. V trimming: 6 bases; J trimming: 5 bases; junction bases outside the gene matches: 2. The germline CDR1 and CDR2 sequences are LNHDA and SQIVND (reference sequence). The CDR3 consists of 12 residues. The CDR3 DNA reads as TGTGCCAGTAGGACAGGGCAAGATACGCAGTATTTT. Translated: CASRTGQDTQYF.

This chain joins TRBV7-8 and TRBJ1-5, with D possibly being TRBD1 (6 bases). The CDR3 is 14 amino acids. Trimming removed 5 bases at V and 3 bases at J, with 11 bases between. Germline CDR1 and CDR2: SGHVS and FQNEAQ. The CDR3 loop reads CASSPHRDNQPQHF. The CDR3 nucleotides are TGTGCCAGCAGCCCGCACAGGGACAATCAGCCCCAGCATTTT.

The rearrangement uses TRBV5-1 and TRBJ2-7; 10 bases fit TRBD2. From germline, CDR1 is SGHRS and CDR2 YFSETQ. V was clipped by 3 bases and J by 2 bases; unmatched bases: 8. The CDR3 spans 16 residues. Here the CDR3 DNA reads TGCGCCAGCAGCTCAAGCCCTAGCGGGAGTGCCTACGAGCAGTACTTC. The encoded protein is CASSSSPSGSAYEQYF.

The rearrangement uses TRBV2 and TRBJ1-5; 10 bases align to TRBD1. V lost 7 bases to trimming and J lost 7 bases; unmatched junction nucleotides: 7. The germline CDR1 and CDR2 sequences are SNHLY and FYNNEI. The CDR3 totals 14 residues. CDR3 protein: CASIGRDRGQPQHF. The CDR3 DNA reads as TGTGCCAGCATTGGTCGGGACAGGGGACAGCCCCAGCATTTT.

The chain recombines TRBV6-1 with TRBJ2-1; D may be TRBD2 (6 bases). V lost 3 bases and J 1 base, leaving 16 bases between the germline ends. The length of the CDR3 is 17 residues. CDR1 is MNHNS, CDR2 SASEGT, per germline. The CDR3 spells CASSEDPGVRSYNEQFF. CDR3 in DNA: TGTGCCAGCAGTGAGGATCCGGGAGTTAGGTCCTACAATGAGCAGTTCTTC.

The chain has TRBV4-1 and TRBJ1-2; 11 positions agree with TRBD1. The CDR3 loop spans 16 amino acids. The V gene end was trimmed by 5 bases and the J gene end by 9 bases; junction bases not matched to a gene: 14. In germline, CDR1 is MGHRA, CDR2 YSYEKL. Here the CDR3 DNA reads TGCGCCAGCAGCGGAGGAAGTAATAGGGACAGGGGGAGCTACACCTTC. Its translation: CASSGGSNRDRGSYTF.